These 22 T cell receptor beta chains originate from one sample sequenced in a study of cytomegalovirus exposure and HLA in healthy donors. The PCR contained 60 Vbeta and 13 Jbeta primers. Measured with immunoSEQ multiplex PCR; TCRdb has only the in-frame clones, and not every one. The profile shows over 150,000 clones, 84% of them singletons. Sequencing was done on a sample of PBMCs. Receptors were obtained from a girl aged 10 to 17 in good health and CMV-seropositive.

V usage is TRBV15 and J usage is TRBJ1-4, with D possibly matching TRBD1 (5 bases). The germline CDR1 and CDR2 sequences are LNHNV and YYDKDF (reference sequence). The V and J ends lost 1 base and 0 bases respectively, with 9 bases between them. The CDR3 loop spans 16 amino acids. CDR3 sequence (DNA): TGTGCCACCAGCAGAGGGACACTTGCAACTAATGAAAAACTGTTTTTT. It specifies CATSRGTLATNEKLFF.

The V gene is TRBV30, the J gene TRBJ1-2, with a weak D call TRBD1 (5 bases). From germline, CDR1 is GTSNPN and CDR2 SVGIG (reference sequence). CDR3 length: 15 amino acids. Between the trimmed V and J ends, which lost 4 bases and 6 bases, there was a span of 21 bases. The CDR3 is CAWTQEGGGANGYTF. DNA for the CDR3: TGTGCCTGGACCCAAGAGGGTGGCGGGGCTAATGGCTACACCTTC.

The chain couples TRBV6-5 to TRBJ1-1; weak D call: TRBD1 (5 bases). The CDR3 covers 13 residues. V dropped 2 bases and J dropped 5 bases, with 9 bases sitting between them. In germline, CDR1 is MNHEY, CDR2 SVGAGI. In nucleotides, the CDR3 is TGTGCCAGCAGTTACGGGGGGGTTACTGAAGCTTTCTTT. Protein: CASSYGGVTEAFF.

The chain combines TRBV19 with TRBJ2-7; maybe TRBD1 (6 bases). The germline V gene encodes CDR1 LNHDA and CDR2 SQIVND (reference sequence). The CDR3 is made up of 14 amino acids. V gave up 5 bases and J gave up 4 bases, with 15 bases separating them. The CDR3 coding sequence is TGTGCCAGTAGTCCCTGGGGGCAGGGATACGAGCAGTACTTC. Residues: CASSPWGQGYEQYF.

CDR3 DNA sequence: TGTGCCAGCAGTTATGAGCAGGACTACGAGCAGTACTTC. This sequence encodes CASSYEQDYEQYF. This chain joins TRBV6-6 and TRBJ2-7; unclear D gene. This CDR3 has 13 amino acids. V was clipped by 3 bases and J by 3 bases, with 9 bases between them. The germline V gene encodes CDR1 MNHNY and CDR2 SVGAGI (reference sequence).

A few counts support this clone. The CDR3 reads CATSTALSGNTIYF. The CDR3 DNA reads as TGTGCCACTTCGACAGCGCTATCTGGAAACACCATATATTTT. The genes are TRBV10-3 and TRBJ1-3; tentatively, D is TRBD1 (5 bases). In germline, CDR1 is ENHRY, CDR2 SYGVKD. The CDR3 has 14 amino acids. The V and J ends lost 10 bases and 1 base respectively, with 14 bases between them.

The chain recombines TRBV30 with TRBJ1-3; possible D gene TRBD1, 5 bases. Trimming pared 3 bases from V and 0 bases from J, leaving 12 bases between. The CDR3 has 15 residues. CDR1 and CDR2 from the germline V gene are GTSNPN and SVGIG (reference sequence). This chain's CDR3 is CAWRPSGNSGNTIYF. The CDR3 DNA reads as TGTGCCTGGAGGCCCTCAGGGAACTCTGGAAACACCATATATTTT. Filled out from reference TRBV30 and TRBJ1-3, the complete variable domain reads SQTIHQWPATLVQPVGSPLSLECTVEGTSNPNLYWYRQAAGRGLQLLFYSVGIGQISSEVPQNLSASRPQDRQFILSSKKLLLSDSGFYLCAWRPSGNSGNTIYFGEGSWLTVV.

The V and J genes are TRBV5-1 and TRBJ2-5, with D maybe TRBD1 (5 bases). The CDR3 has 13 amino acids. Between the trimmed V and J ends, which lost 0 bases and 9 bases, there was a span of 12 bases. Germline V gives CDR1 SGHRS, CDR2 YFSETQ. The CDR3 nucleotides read TGCGCCAGCAGCTTGGCGACAGCTTGGGCCCAGTACTTC. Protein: CASSLATAWAQYF.

CDR3 region: CASSAGAVGPHNEQFF. CDR3 nucleotide sequence: TGTGCCAGCAGTGCCGGAGCGGTAGGCCCCCACAATGAGCAGTTCTTC. The rearrangement uses TRBV2 and TRBJ2-1; tentatively, D is TRBD2 (5 bases). This CDR3 is 16 amino acids long. The germline CDR1 and CDR2 sequences are SNHLY and FYNNEI. V dropped 4 bases and J dropped 5 bases, with 18 bases sitting between them.

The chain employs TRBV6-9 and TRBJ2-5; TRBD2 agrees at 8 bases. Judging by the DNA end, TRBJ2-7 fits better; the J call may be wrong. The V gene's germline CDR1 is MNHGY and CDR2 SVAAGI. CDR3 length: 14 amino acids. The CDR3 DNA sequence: TGTGCCAAGGATAGCGGGGACCTCTCCTACGAGCAGTACTTC. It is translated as CAKDSGDLSYEQYF.

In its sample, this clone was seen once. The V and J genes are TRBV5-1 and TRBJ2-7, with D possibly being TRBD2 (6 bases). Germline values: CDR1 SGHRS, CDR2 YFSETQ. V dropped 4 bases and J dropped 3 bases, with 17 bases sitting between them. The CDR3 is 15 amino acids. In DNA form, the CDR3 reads TGCGCCAGCAGCCCCCCTGGGGCGGGGCTCTACGAGCAGTACTTC. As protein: CASSPPGAGLYEQYF.

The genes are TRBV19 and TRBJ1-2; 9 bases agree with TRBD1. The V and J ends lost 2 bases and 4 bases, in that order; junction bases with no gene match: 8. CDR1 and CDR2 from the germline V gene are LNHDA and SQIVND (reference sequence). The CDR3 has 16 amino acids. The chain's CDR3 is CASSISHRGQGYGYTF. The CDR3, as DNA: TGTGCCAGTAGTATATCCCACAGGGGGCAGGGCTATGGCTACACCTTC.

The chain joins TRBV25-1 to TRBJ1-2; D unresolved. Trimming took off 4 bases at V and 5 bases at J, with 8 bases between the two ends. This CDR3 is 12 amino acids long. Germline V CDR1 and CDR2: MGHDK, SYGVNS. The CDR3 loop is CASSVGSYGYTF. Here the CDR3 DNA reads TGTGCCAGCAGTGTGGGCAGTTATGGCTACACCTTC.

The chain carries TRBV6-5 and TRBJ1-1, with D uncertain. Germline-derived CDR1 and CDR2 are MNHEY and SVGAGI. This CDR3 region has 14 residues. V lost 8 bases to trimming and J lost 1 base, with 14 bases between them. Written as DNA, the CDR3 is TGTGCCAGCCTCCCCCCGGGGTCGAACACTGAAGCTTTCTTT. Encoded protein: CASLPPGSNTEAFF.

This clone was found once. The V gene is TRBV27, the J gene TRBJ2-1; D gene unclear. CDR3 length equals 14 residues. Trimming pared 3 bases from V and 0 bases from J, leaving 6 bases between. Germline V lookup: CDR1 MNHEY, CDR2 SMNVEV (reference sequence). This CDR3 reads CASSFWSSYNEQFF. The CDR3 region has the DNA TGTGCCAGCAGTTTCTGGAGCTCCTACAATGAGCAGTTCTTC.

The CDR3: CASSSATGISYEQYF. The CDR3 DNA reads as TGTGCCAGTAGTTCGGCGACAGGGATTTCCTACGAGCAGTACTTC. The rearrangement links TRBV19 to TRBJ2-7; 7 positions match TRBD1. The CDR3 runs to 15 residues. Unmatched junction bases numbered 8, after V lost 5 bases and J lost 1 base. Germline V CDR1 and CDR2: LNHDA, SQIVND (reference sequence).

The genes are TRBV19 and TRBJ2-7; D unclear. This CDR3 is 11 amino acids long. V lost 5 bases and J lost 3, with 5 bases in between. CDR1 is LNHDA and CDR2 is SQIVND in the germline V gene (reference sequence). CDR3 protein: CASSPGYEQYF. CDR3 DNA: TGTGCCAGTAGTCCAGGCTACGAGCAGTACTTC.

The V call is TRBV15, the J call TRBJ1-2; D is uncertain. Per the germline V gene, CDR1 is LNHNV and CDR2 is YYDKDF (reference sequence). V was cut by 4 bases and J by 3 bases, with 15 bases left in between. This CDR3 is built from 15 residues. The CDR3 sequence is CATSTSNYGDYGYTF. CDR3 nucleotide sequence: TGTGCCACCAGCACCTCCAACTACGGGGACTATGGCTACACCTTC. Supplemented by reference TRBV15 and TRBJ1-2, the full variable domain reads DAMVIQNPRYQVTQFGKPVTLSCSQTLNHNVMYWYQQKSSQAPKLLFHYYDKDFNNEADTPDNFQSRRPNTSFCFLDIRSPGLGDTAMYLCATSTSNYGDYGYTFGSGTRLTVV.

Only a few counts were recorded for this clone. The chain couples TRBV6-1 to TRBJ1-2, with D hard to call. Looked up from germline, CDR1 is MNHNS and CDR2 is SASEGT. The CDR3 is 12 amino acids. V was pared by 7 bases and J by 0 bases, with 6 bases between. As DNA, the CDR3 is TGTGCCAGCACTGACACTAACTATGGCTACACCTTC. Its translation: CASTDTNYGYTF.

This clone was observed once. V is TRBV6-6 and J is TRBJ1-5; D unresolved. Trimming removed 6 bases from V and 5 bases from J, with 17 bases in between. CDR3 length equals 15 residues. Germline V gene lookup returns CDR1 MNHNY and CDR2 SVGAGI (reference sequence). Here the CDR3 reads CASRLIEVNDQPQHF. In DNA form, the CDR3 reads TGTGCCAGCAGGCTTATTGAGGTGAACGATCAGCCCCAGCATTTT.

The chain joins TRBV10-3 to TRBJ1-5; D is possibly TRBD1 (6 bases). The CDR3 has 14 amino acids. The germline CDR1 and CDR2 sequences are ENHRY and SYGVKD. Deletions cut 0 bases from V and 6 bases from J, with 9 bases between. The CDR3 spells CAISESRGSQPQHF. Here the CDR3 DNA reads TGTGCCATCAGTGAGTCGAGGGGGAGTCAGCCCCAGCATTTT.

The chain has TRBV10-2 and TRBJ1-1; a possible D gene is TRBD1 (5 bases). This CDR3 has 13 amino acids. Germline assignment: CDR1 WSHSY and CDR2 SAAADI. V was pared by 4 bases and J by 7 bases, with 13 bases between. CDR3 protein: CASSVKLGGEAFF. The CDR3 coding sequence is TGCGCCAGCAGTGTGAAGCTGGGGGGTGAAGCTTTCTTT.